Below, 2 T cell receptor beta chains from the same sample are listed, as sequenced in a study of blood T cells in healthy people across ages. A second PCR, run for roughly 6 to 11 cycles, used a sample-barcoded 5' primer plus a J-beta primer mix. TCRdb reprocessed the 5' RACE reads with MiXCR, giving one entry per CDR3 protein. The sample comprises 600,000 to 850,000 distinct CDR3 sequences, 35% to 45% of which are singletons, and 20% rests with the top ten. Sequences were obtained from blood. The receptors were gathered from an older woman in good health.

This clonotype was detected only a few times. The chain recombines TRBV20-1 with TRBJ2-4; tentative D call: TRBD1 (6 bases). The DNA end is more similar to TRBJ2-7, so the J call may be wrong. This CDR3 is 13 amino acids long. Germline-derived CDR1 and CDR2 are DFQATT and SNEGSKA (reference sequence). CDR3 sequence reads: CSAREGQTAEQYF. As DNA, the CDR3 is TGCAGTGCTAGGGAAGGACAGACCGCCGAGCAGTACTTC.

The V gene is TRBV6-6, the J gene TRBJ2-3; D unclear. The CDR3 has 15 residues. Trimming pared 2 bases from V and 4 bases from J, leaving 13 bases between. Per germline, CDR1 MNHNY and CDR2 SVGAGI (reference sequence). CDR3 nucleotide sequence: TGTGCCAGCAGTTACGCGGATAAGGTGGCAGATACGCAGTATTTT. This translates into CASSYADKVADTQYF.